The sequence of this TCR beta chain was determined in a study of shared T cell receptors in the human thymus. Unmatched junction bases numbered 10, after V lost 1 base and J lost 3 bases. From germline, CDR1 is SGHNT and CDR2 YYREEE (reference sequence). The CDR3 has 16 residues. Libraries were prepared by immunoSEQ multiplex PCR; TCRdb keeps only in-frame clonotypes and omits some of them. The data show 700,000 to 750,000 clones, 75% to 90% seen once. Separately, the same data were catalogued under a study of human thymus T cells. That work adds: It was from resections taken during corrective heart surgery that the thymus tissue came.

The sample taken for sequencing was thymocytes. The V call is TRBV5-4, the J call TRBJ2-7, with 7 bases identical to TRBD2. The origin of this receptor is a girl under three years old with a congenital heart defect. The chain's CDR3 is CASSLRLASGFYEQYF. In DNA form, the CDR3 reads TGTGCCAGCAGCTTGAGATTGGCTAGCGGATTCTACGAGCAGTACTTC.